Listed here are 5 T cell receptor beta chains from one sample, sequenced in a study of cytomegalovirus exposure and HLA in healthy donors. Sequenced by immunoSEQ multiplex PCR; TCRdb stores in-frame clones only, minus some. The repertoire has some 87,000 clones, 96% of them found once; the top ten carry roughly 1.3%. Sequenced input: PBMCs. These receptors were collected from a woman between 18 and 29 years old in good health and CMV-seronegative.

The rearrangement joins TRBV5-6 to TRBJ2-7; D gene unclear. The CDR3 is made up of 14 amino acids. V shed 5 bases and J shed 2 bases, with 14 bases lying between them. Germline V gene data show CDR1 as SGHDT and CDR2 as YYEEEE. The CDR3 nucleotides read TGTGCCAGCAGTGCGGCCCTTGGCGCCTACGAGCAGTACTTC. It codes for CASSAALGAYEQYF.

The chain is built from TRBV27 and TRBJ2-7, with 7 bases matching TRBD2. V gave up 3 bases and J gave up 3 bases; unmatched junction bases: 8. This CDR3 comprises 15 residues. Germline loops: CDR1 MNHEY, CDR2 SMNVEV (reference sequence). Written as DNA, the CDR3 is TGTGCCAGCAGTTTGGGGGGAGGGCCGGGCTACGAGCAGTACTTC. Its protein is CASSLGGGPGYEQYF.

The chain joins TRBV4-2 to TRBJ2-1, with 10 bases aligning to TRBD2. V lost 0 bases to trimming and J lost 1 base; unmatched junction nucleotides: 15. CDR3 length equals 21 residues. Germline assignment: CDR1 LGHNA and CDR2 YNFKEQ. The CDR3 reads CASSQDNGGAGGPRSYNEQFF. The CDR3 DNA follows: TGTGCCAGCAGCCAAGATAACGGGGGAGCGGGAGGGCCGAGGTCCTACAATGAGCAGTTCTTC.

The rearrangement links TRBV4-2 to TRBJ2-5; 10 bases fit TRBD2. Germline CDR1 is LGHNA and CDR2 is YNFKEQ. Germline trimming cut 4 bases from V and 4 bases from J; bases unmatched to any gene: 12. CDR3 length: 17 residues. The CDR3 nucleotides read TGTGCCAGCAGCCCGGTTAGCGGGGGGATTACGTTAGAGACCCAGTACTTC. Its protein product is CASSPVSGGITLETQYF.

The J gene is TRBJ1-4, the V gene TRBV18; 7 positions match TRBD1. The CDR3 sequence is 16 residues long. Germline V lookup: CDR1 KGHSH, CDR2 LQKENI. V lost 4 bases, J lost 8 bases, and 13 bases stayed unmatched. This CDR3 is CASSLLRQGSGEKLFF. CDR3 sequence (DNA): TGTGCCAGCTCACTACTCCGACAGGGTTCAGGGGAAAAACTGTTTTTT.